This T cell receptor (beta chain) emerged from a study of T cells in Graves' hyperthyroidism and ophthalmopathy. From RNA transcripts, TCR beta CDR3 regions were amplified. During a first-round RT-PCR of the TCR CDR3, the HTBI primer set was used. TCRdb reprocessed the multiplex PCR reads with MiXCR, giving one entry per CDR3 protein. The sample records 250,000 to 300,000 distinct CDR3 sequences, roughly 19% being singletons. Germline CDR1 reads SGHAT; CDR2 reads FQDESV (reference sequence). CDR3 length: 15 residues. Trimming removed 1 base from V and 1 base from J, with 10 bases in between. In its sample, this clonotype was seen many times.

Specimen: blood. The TCR comes from a man aged 45 to 65 with Graves' ophthalmopathy. This chain joins TRBV11-1 and TRBJ2-5; TRBD1 might be the D (5 bases). CDR3 nucleotide sequence: TGTGCCAGCAGCTTAGGTCGACAGCTCCAAGAGACCCAGTACTTC. It encodes CASSLGRQLQETQYF.